Sequencing of this TCR beta chain was carried out in a study of blood T cell repertoires in COVID-19. Looking at the study overall: From the United States, Italy and Spain came samples of acute and convalescent COVID-19. In each case, the material was cDNA or gDNA derived from T cells, B-cell-depleted T cells, or PBMCs.

Seattle patient enrollment occurred during active infection, with longitudinal follow-up thereafter. The J segment lost 2 bases and the V segment lost 4 bases, leaving 8 bases of the junction unmatched. Germline-derived CDR1 and CDR2 are SGHTA and FQGTGA. There are 18 residues in the CDR3. Generated by immunoSEQ multiplex PCR, the TCRdb table keeps only in-frame clones and is missing some. The table lists some 350,000 clones, roughly 90% of them singletons, with around 6.6% in the top ten. The source of this sequence is a woman aged 70-85 years with COVID-19, enrolled during active disease. Input material: peripheral blood. The chain links TRBV7-3 to TRBJ2-6; 10 bases align to TRBD2. CDR3: CASSSTAGGPPGANVLTF. CDR3 nucleotide sequence: TGTGCCAGCAGCTCTACAGCGGGGGGGCCTCCTGGGGCCAACGTCCTGACTTTC.